The sequence of this T cell receptor (beta chain) was determined in a study of T cell responses to AZD1222 COVID-19 vaccine. Both about-4-week and about-12-week second-dose recipients were combined. Study-level results: Targeting of unmutated variant regions was reportedly seen in nearly half of spike-specific TCRs. Clonal diversity was possibly underestimated; the donors were predominantly white British and more often female.

Notes on this clone: Its antigen is not identified.

Trimming removed 1 base at V and 2 bases at J, with 9 bases between. This CDR3 comprises 15 residues. Germline V gives CDR1 LGHNA, CDR2 YSLEER. Clones were read by immunoSEQ multiplex PCR, and TCRdb kept only the in-frame ones, dropping some. The table records around 100,000 clones, roughly 87% of them present only once. The material was peripheral blood, obtained 28 days after the second AZD1222 dose. The clonotype comes from an adult who received the AZD1222 COVID-19 vaccine. The V gene is TRBV4-3, the J gene TRBJ1-5; TRBD1 is a possible D gene (6 bases). Here the CDR3 DNA reads TGCGCCAGCAGCCAAGGTCCAGGGGGCAATCAGCCCCAGCATTTT. Its protein is CASSQGPGGNQPQHF.